This T cell receptor (beta chain) was recovered during a study of blood T cell repertoires in COVID-19. Study-level information: COVID-19 samples from acute and convalescent phases originated in the United States, Italy and Spain. The analysed material was cDNA or gDNA that came from T cells, B-cell-depleted T cells, or PBMCs.

In the original analysis: How many nucleated cells were present was estimated from reference gene primer amplification. Sequenced by immunoSEQ multiplex PCR; TCRdb stores in-frame clones only, minus some. V and J calls and clone size are those listed in that table; D and trimming were worked out from the DNA. This sample has some 260,000 clones, with around 88% found just once. Trimming at V came to 5 bases and at J to 7 bases, leaving 8 bases not matched to a gene. The CDR3 runs 15 residues. CDR1 and CDR2 (germline): LGHNA, YSLEER. This sequence was found in a man older than 75 with acute or convalescent COVID-19. The V and J genes are TRBV4-3 and TRBJ2-3, with 11 bases aligning to TRBD2. The sequencing sample was made of peripheral blood. The CDR3 region is CASSVAGGPGHTQYF. The DNA of the CDR3 is TGCGCCAGCAGCGTAGCGGGAGGGCCGGGGCATACGCAGTATTTT.